The sequence of this T cell receptor beta chain was determined in a study of regulatory T cells in long-lasting Graves disease. On the study more broadly: Newly diagnosed Graves' patients had taken antithyroid drugs under 3 months.

iRepertoire HTBI primers and Arm-PCR of CDR3 regions built TCR beta libraries. TCRdb used MiXCR to reprocess the multiplex PCR reads, holding one entry per CDR3 protein. Among a few hundred thousand distinct CDR3 sequences listed, about 15% were seen once. At least ten counts were recorded for this clonotype. Antigen: not known. Per the germline V gene, CDR1 is SEHNR and CDR2 is FQNEAQ (reference sequence). V dropped 1 base and J dropped 7; count of bases not matched to a gene: 12. The CDR3 runs to 16 residues. The time point here: newly diagnosed GD, antithyroid drugs for less than 3 months. Researchers made the TCR library from RNA that was extracted from PBMCs. Findings and caveats of the study: Repertoires from persistent disease leaned toward TRBV28, TRBJ1-2 and TRBJ2-5. Tissue studied was limited to peripheral blood, excluding thyroid tissue.

A further study also used this sample, focusing on T cells in Graves' hyperthyroidism and ophthalmopathy. That source notes: Using the HTBI primer set, a first-round RT-PCR was run on the TCR CDR3.

This chain connects TRBV7-9 to TRBJ2-5; 7 bases match TRBD2. The source of this sequence is a woman aged 35 to 49 with Graves disease. The sequenced sample was peripheral blood mononuclear cells (PBMCs), obtained at new diagnosis, from a patient treated with antithyroid drugs. CDR3 residues: CASSLGGTTGSGTQYF. The CDR3, as DNA: TGTGCCAGCAGCTTAGGGGGGACTACTGGCTCTGGGACCCAGTACTTC. The variable domain in full, completed from reference TRBV7-9 and TRBJ2-5, reads DTGVSQNPRHKITKRGQNVTFRCDPISEHNRLYWYRQTLGQGPEFLTYFQNEAQLEKSRLLSDRFSAERPKGSFSTLEIQRTEQGDSAMYLCASSLGGTTGSGTQYFGPGTRLLVL.